One and the same sample provided the 9 T cell receptor beta chains below, sequenced in a study of OX40 agonist ivuxolimab in advanced cancers. Sequencing used immunoSEQ multiplex PCR; TCRdb keeps in-frame clones, though not all of them. This sample yields more than 95,000 clones, of which about 90% are seen a single time; approximately 0.8% belongs to the top ten. The sample was CD4+ or CD8+ T cells sorted from blood, taken in a trial of the OX40 agonist ivuxolimab. The source of these receptors is an adult with an advanced solid tumor such as melanoma, head and neck, liver or kidney cancer.

The gene calls are TRBV19 and TRBJ1-2, with D tentatively TRBD1 (6 bases). The V gene lost 2 bases and the J gene lost 8 bases, with 15 bases spanning the gap. In germline, CDR1 is LNHDA, CDR2 SQIVND (reference sequence). CDR3 length: 14 amino acids. The CDR3 coding sequence is TGTGCCAGTAGTATAACAGGGCAAGCTAAAGGCTACACCTTC. It is translated as CASSITGQAKGYTF. The variable domain in full, completed from reference TRBV19 and TRBJ1-2, reads DGGITQSPKYLFRKEGQNVTLSCEQNLNHDAMYWYRQDPGQGLRLIYYSQIVNDFQKGDIAEGYSVSREKKESFPLTVTSAQKNPTAFYLCASSITGQAKGYTFGSGTRLTVV.

The chain carries TRBV15 and TRBJ2-7, with D perhaps TRBD1 (6 bases). The V end lost 1 base, the J end lost 6 bases, and 16 bases lay between the germline ends. The CDR3 runs 15 residues. Germline loops: CDR1 LNHNV, CDR2 YYDKDF (reference sequence). The CDR3 loop is CATSRGGTGISEQYF. The CDR3 DNA sequence: TGTGCCACCAGCAGAGGGGGAACAGGGATCTCCGAGCAGTACTTC.

V is TRBV20-1 and J is TRBJ1-1, with D unresolved. Trimming took 2 bases from V and 11 from J, leaving 12 bases between them. CDR3 length: 11 amino acids. The V gene's germline CDR1 is DFQATT and CDR2 SNEGSKA (reference sequence). CDR3 protein: CSARSWAGAFF. The CDR3 DNA sequence: TGCAGTGCTAGATCCTGGGCGGGTGCTTTCTTT.

This sequence joins TRBV2 and TRBJ1-5, with 8 bases matching TRBD1. Trimming at V came to 6 bases and at J to 6 bases, leaving 7 bases not matched to a gene. This CDR3 has 14 residues. Per the germline V gene, CDR1 is SNHLY and CDR2 is FYNNEI. The CDR3 nucleotides read TGTGCCAGCAGCGGGCAGGGGGCGCCTCAGCCCCAGCATTTT. As protein: CASSGQGAPQPQHF.

This chain joins TRBV7-3 and TRBJ2-3; no clear D. The CDR3 is made up of 13 amino acids. Germline CDR1 reads SGHTA; CDR2 reads FQGTGA. V lost 4 bases and J lost 6, with 11 bases in between. The CDR3 coding sequence is TGTGCCAGCAGCTCTTTTCAGTCGGATACGCAGTATTTT. Protein sequence: CASSSFQSDTQYF.

This sequence joins TRBV4-1 and TRBJ2-1, with TRBD2 matching over 11 bases. CDR3 length: 18 amino acids. Trimming removed 0 bases from V and 4 bases from J; junction bases left unmatched: 8. CDR1 is MGHRA and CDR2 is YSYEKL in the germline V gene. CDR3 sequence reads: CASSQEGSGGGVYNEQFF. CDR3 DNA: TGCGCCAGCAGCCAAGAGGGTAGCGGGGGGGGCGTTTACAATGAGCAGTTCTTC.

The chain recombines TRBV7-2 with TRBJ2-5; no clear D. V was pared by 1 base and J by 9 bases, with 9 bases between. The germline CDR1 and CDR2 sequences are SGHTA and FQGNSA. This CDR3 contains 12 residues. DNA of the CDR3: TGTGCCAGCAGCTTAGAGGCCCTCGCCCAGTACTTC. It codes for CASSLEALAQYF.

The J gene is TRBJ1-2, the V gene TRBV27; D uncertain. V gave up 0 bases and J gave up 0 bases, with 8 bases separating them. Germline V lookup: CDR1 MNHEY, CDR2 SMNVEV (reference sequence). The CDR3 contains 15 residues. The CDR3 nucleotides read TGTGCCAGCAGTTTATCCTCAGGAGCTAACTATGGCTACACCTTC. Its protein is CASSLSSGANYGYTF.

The chain employs TRBV18 and TRBJ1-2; D is possibly TRBD1 (5 bases). Germline V CDR1 and CDR2: KGHSH, LQKENI. The CDR3 is made up of 14 amino acids. V was clipped by 0 bases and J by 11 bases, with 16 bases between them. Here the CDR3 DNA reads TGTGCCAGCTCACCACCCAGGGCGGAGGAGGGGTACACCTTC. It codes for CASSPPRAEEGYTF.